This T cell receptor beta chain was retrieved from a study of T cell repertoires in cytomegalovirus infection. At least ten counts were recorded for this clonotype. Germline CDR1 SGHAT, CDR2 FQNNGV. This CDR3 contains 15 residues. V was clipped by 0 bases and J by 1 base, with 10 bases between them. MiXCR, run by TCRdb on the reads, gives a single entry per CDR3 protein. The sample contains approximately 550,000 distinct CDR3 sequences, approximately 16% of which appear only once. The sequence was collected from a human donor in good health (CMV status not recorded). Some clones in this sample may be carry-over from other donors' samples. The rearrangement joins TRBV11-2 to TRBJ2-7, with TRBD2 as a possible D gene (6 bases). The specimen sequenced was CD8+ T cells from PBMCs. In DNA form, the CDR3 reads TGTGCCAGCAGCTTAGAGGGACTCCTATCCTACGAGCAGTACTTC. Its translation is CASSLEGLLSYEQYF.